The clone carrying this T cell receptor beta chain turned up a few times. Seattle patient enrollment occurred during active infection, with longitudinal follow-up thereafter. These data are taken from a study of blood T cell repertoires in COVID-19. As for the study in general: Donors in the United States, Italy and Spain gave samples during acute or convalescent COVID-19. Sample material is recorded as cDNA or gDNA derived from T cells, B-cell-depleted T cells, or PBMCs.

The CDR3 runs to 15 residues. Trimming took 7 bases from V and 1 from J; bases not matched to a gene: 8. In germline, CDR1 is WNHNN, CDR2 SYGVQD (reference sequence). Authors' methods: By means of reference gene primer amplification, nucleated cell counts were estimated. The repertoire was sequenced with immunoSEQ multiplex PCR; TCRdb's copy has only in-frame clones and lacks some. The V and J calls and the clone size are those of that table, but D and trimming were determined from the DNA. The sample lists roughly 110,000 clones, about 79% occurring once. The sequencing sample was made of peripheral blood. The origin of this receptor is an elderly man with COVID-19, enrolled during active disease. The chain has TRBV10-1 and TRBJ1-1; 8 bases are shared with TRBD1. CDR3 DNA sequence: TGCGCCAGCACCACCCTCGGGACAGGGAACACTGAAGCTTTCTTT. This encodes CASTTLGTGNTEAFF.